The 22 T cell receptor beta chains below come from one sample, sequenced in a study of cytomegalovirus exposure and HLA in healthy donors. Using immunoSEQ multiplex PCR, the repertoire was profiled, and TCRdb retains in-frame clones only, with some absent. There are 190,000 or so clones in the sample; more than 65% occur only once, and 2.5% to 3.5% lies in the top ten. The specimen sequenced was PBMCs. These TCRs come from a woman aged 18-29 years in good health and CMV-seropositive.

The CDR3 region is CASSQKEGAPNYEQYF. As DNA, the CDR3 is TGCGCCAGCAGCCAGAAGGAAGGGGCGCCGAACTACGAGCAGTACTTC. The rearrangement links TRBV4-1 to TRBJ2-7, with D possibly TRBD1 on 5 matching bases. This CDR3 comprises 16 residues. Germline V gene data show CDR1 as MGHRA and CDR2 as YSYEKL. The V gene lost 3 bases and the J gene lost 3 bases, with 18 bases spanning the gap.

The chain couples TRBV7-9 to TRBJ2-5; 9 positions match TRBD2. Per germline, CDR1 SEHNR and CDR2 FQNEAQ (reference sequence). Germline trimming cut 6 bases from V and 5 bases from J; bases unmatched to any gene: 7. CDR3 size: 14 residues. The CDR3 DNA follows: TGTGCCAGCAGGGGAGCGGGGGGCATGGAGACCCAGTACTTC. It specifies CASRGAGGMETQYF.

The genes are TRBV29-1 and TRBJ1-1, with D perhaps TRBD1 (6 bases). CDR1 and CDR2 (germline): SQVTM, ANQGSEA. This CDR3 is 13 amino acids long. Trimming cost V 4 bases and J 2 bases, with 11 bases left between them. The CDR3 DNA sequence: TGCAGCGTTGCGCCGGGACAAAACACTGAAGCTTTCTTT. Translating it yields CSVAPGQNTEAFF.

This chain uses TRBV7-8 with TRBJ1-5; D ambiguous. The length of the CDR3 is 16 residues. The germline CDR1 and CDR2 sequences are SGHVS and FQNEAQ. With 4 bases removed from V and 6 bases from J, the gap between germline ends came to 19 bases. The chain's CDR3 is CASSSDAALRGQPQHF. The CDR3, as DNA: TGTGCCAGCAGCTCAGACGCGGCGCTCCGGGGTCAGCCCCAGCATTTT.

The table lists this clone with a few counts. The chain has TRBV11-1 and TRBJ1-2, with D possibly being TRBD1 (5 bases). Trimming took 6 bases from V and 8 from J, leaving 16 bases between them. CDR3 length: 13 residues. The germline CDR1 and CDR2 sequences are SGHAT and FQDESV (reference sequence). CDR3 nucleotides: TGTGCCAGCAGTCGTTCAGGGTCGCGGGGCTACACCTTC. It codes for CASSRSGSRGYTF.

The chain carries TRBV6-5 and TRBJ2-2; 8 nucleotides align to TRBD1. The germline V gene encodes CDR1 MNHEY and CDR2 SVGAGI. There are 13 residues in the CDR3. J lost 1 base, V lost 8 bases, and 0 bases had no gene match. The CDR3 nucleotides read TGTGCCAGCGGGACAGGGAACACCGGGGAGCTGTTTTTT. This sequence encodes CASGTGNTGELFF.

The chain recombines TRBV6-1 with TRBJ2-7, with a weak D call TRBD1 (6 bases). V was clipped by 4 bases and J by 3 bases, with 13 bases between them. The CDR3 length is 14 residues. CDR1 and CDR2 (germline): MNHNS, SASEGT. DNA for the CDR3: TGTGCCAGCAGTGTTGGGACATTAAACTACGAGCAGTACTTC. Amino acid sequence: CASSVGTLNYEQYF.

The chain links TRBV7-2 to TRBJ1-2; the D gene is possibly TRBD1 (6 bases). The CDR3 consists of 13 residues. Per the germline V gene, CDR1 is SGHTA and CDR2 is FQGNSA. V gave up 2 bases and J gave up 6 bases, with 10 bases separating them. CDR3 DNA: TGTGCCAGCAGCTTAATGGGGGCAAATGGCTACACCTTC. Its translation is CASSLMGANGYTF.

The table lists this clone with a few counts. The V gene is TRBV10-3, the J gene TRBJ1-6, with D unclear. This CDR3 is 12 amino acids long. Germline V lookup: CDR1 ENHRY, CDR2 SYGVKD. The V end was cut by 3 bases, the J end by 13 bases, with 10 bases between. The CDR3 DNA sequence: TGTGCCATCAGTGACCCCCCCCAGCCCCTCCACTTT. Its protein is CAISDPPQPLHF.

The J gene is TRBJ2-3, the V gene TRBV20-1; D is undetermined. The CDR3 has 11 residues. Trimming removed 4 bases at V and 3 bases at J, with 5 bases between. From germline, CDR1 is DFQATT and CDR2 SNEGSKA (reference sequence). The CDR3 DNA reads TGCAGTGCTACCCGGACAGATACGCAGTATTTT. Translated, it gives CSATRTDTQYF.

The chain combines TRBV9 with TRBJ1-2; 7 nucleotides align to TRBD1. Germline-derived CDR1 and CDR2 are SGDLS and YYNGEE. The CDR3 length is 15 residues. V lost 0 bases to trimming and J lost 7 bases; unmatched junction nucleotides: 9. CDR3: CASSVDLGQIGGYTF. CDR3 bases: TGTGCCAGCAGCGTAGACCTGGGACAGATCGGTGGCTACACCTTC.

This chain links TRBV4-2 with TRBJ2-3; TRBD2 matches 13 bases. The J segment lost 6 bases and the V segment lost 4 bases, leaving 7 bases of the junction unmatched. The CDR3 covers 16 residues. The V gene's germline CDR1 is LGHNA and CDR2 YNFKEQ. DNA for the CDR3: TGTGCCAGCAGCCCGGCGACTAGCGGGGGGCCGGATACGCAGTATTTT. Its translation: CASSPATSGGPDTQYF.

This clone was seen just once. The chain is built from TRBV5-1 and TRBJ2-6, with D perhaps TRBD2 (6 bases). The CDR3 sequence is 15 residues long. Germline CDR1 and CDR2: SGHRS and YFSETQ. Trimming cost V 2 bases and J 2 bases, with 8 bases left between them. As DNA, the CDR3 is TGCGCCAGCAGCTTTGGAGGGACTGGGGCCAACGTCCTGACTTTC. It encodes CASSFGGTGANVLTF.

This clone was counted a single time. The CDR3, as DNA: TGCGCCAGCAGCAAAGCGGACAGCTCCTACAATGAGCAGTTCTTC. It specifies CASSKADSSYNEQFF. V is TRBV5-1 and J is TRBJ2-1; possible D gene TRBD1, 6 bases. Trimming stripped 4 bases from V and 0 bases from J, with 11 bases between. CDR1 is SGHRS and CDR2 is YFSETQ in the germline V gene. This CDR3 contains 15 residues.

This chain connects TRBV19 to TRBJ2-2, with D uncertain. Trimming left V 6 bases short and J 1 base short, with 9 bases between. This CDR3 spans 14 amino acids. Germline assignment: CDR1 LNHDA and CDR2 SQIVND (reference sequence). The CDR3 nucleotides are TGTGCCAGTAGCCTAAATAGGAACACCGGGGAGCTGTTTTTT. Translation: CASSLNRNTGELFF.

The chain is built from TRBV27 and TRBJ1-2; the D gene is possibly TRBD1 (5 bases). Trimming removed 2 bases at V and 4 bases at J, with 8 bases between. The CDR3 consists of 13 residues. From germline, CDR1 is MNHEY and CDR2 SMNVEV (reference sequence). The CDR3 sequence: CASSLRQGYGYTF. The CDR3 region has the DNA TGTGCCAGCAGTTTACGGCAGGGCTATGGCTACACCTTC.

The chain has TRBV13 and TRBJ2-7; tentatively, D is TRBD1 (5 bases). Germline V gene sequence: CDR1 PRHDT, CDR2 FYEKMQ (reference sequence). Trimming removed 2 bases from V and 5 bases from J, with 13 bases in between. The CDR3 extends over 14 amino acids. The CDR3 spells CASSLRGTPNEQYF. CDR3 sequence (DNA): TGTGCCAGCAGCTTAAGGGGTACTCCTAACGAGCAGTACTTC.

The genes are TRBV5-1 and TRBJ2-1; 7 nucleotides match TRBD2. Germline V lookup: CDR1 SGHRS, CDR2 YFSETQ. V shed 0 bases and J 6 bases; nucleotides not matched to a gene: 3. The CDR3 sequence is 14 residues long. CDR3 sequence reads: CASSLVIAGNEQFF. The CDR3 coding sequence is TGCGCCAGCAGCTTGGTTATAGCGGGCAATGAGCAGTTCTTC.

The J gene is TRBJ2-4, the V gene TRBV15; TRBD2 matches at 9 bases. The CDR3 has 18 amino acids. After removal of 8 bases from V and 1 base from J, the junction contained 15 bases not matched to a gene. Germline lookup yields CDR1 LNHNV and CDR2 YYDKDF (reference sequence). The chain's CDR3 is CATAAGGPGTEAKNIQYF. The CDR3 coding sequence is TGTGCCACCGCGGCGGGGGGGCCCGGGACTGAGGCCAAAAACATTCAGTACTTC.

V gene TRBV7-9 combines with J gene TRBJ1-2, with a possible D match to TRBD1 (6 bases). V was shortened by 7 bases and J by 7 bases, with 19 bases between the two germline ends. This CDR3 spans 14 amino acids. Germline V gene data show CDR1 as SEHNR and CDR2 as FQNEAQ (reference sequence). The CDR3 region is CASTSGRGPAGYTF. The DNA for the CDR3 is TGTGCCAGCACCTCAGGCAGGGGACCGGCTGGCTACACCTTC.

This chain links TRBV7-2 with TRBJ2-1; the D is unclear. This CDR3 has 15 amino acids. Germline loops: CDR1 SGHTA, CDR2 FQGNSA. V lost 0 bases, J lost 0 bases, and 6 bases lay in between. The CDR3 here is CASSLAYGSYNEQFF. The CDR3 nucleotides read TGTGCCAGCAGCTTAGCATACGGCTCCTACAATGAGCAGTTCTTC. The entire variable domain, with the rest obtained from reference TRBV7-2 and TRBJ2-1, is as follows: GAGVSQSPSNKVTEKGKDVELRCDPISGHTALYWYRQSLGQGLEFLIYFQGNSAPDKSGLPSDRFSAERTGGSVSTLTIQRTQQEDSAVYLCASSLAYGSYNEQFFGPGTRLTVL.

This clone was counted between two and nine times. The CDR3 sequence: CASSEAAGDSGNTIYF. The CDR3 DNA sequence: TGTGCCAGCAGTGAAGCGGCAGGTGACTCTGGAAACACCATATATTTT. This chain joins TRBV6-1 and TRBJ1-3; D unresolved. V was shortened by 0 bases and J by 0 bases, with 9 bases between the two germline ends. This CDR3 contains 16 residues. CDR1 and CDR2 from the germline V gene are MNHNS and SASEGT.